This entry lists 13 T cell receptor beta chains sequenced from one sample in a study of T-cell reconstitution after alpha-beta-depleted transplantation in children. Unique molecular identifiers were incorporated into the prepared TCRbeta library. TCRdb re-called the PCR reads through MiXCR, storing one row per CDR3 protein. The table includes over 300,000 distinct CDR3 sequences, about 9.3% detected once. The specimen comprised PBMCs from the stem cell graft donor, sampled from the stem cell graft. The source is a human donor who donated a stem cell graft to a child with acute lymphoblastic leukemia.

This clonotype was seen a few times. The rearrangement joins TRBV12-3 or TRBV12-4 to TRBJ1-1; 7 positions match TRBD1. This CDR3 is built from 16 residues. V lost 4 bases to trimming and J lost 0 bases; unmatched junction nucleotides: 8. The CDR3 coding sequence is TGTGCCAGCAGTTCGCCAGGGGGTTACATGAACACTGAAGCTTTCTTT. This encodes CASSSPGGYMNTEAFF.

This clonotype was counted between two and nine times. The chain uses TRBV7-2 and TRBJ1-3; D ambiguous. Germline V gene lookup returns CDR1 SGHTA and CDR2 FQGNSA. V dropped 0 bases and J dropped 1 base, with 7 bases sitting between them. The CDR3 totals 15 residues. The CDR3 is CASSLAPGSGNTIYF. CDR3 coding DNA: TGTGCCAGCAGCTTAGCGCCCGGGTCTGGAAACACCATATATTTT.

This clonotype was seen only a few times. The J gene is TRBJ2-3, the V gene TRBV11-1; D possibly corresponds to TRBD1 (7 bases). Trimming took off 5 bases at V and 6 bases at J, with 30 bases between the two ends. This CDR3 is built from 19 residues. Germline lookup yields CDR1 SGHAT and CDR2 FQDESV (reference sequence). This CDR3 is CASSRTPGGTASHLDTQYF. The CDR3 DNA is TGTGCCAGCAGCCGAACCCCCGGCGGGACAGCATCTCACTTGGATACGCAGTATTTT.

This chain connects TRBV12-3 or TRBV12-4 to TRBJ1-4; a possible D gene is TRBD1 (6 bases). The CDR3 consists of 14 residues. Trimming left V 7 bases short and J 5 bases short, with 14 bases between. The CDR3 loop reads CASTPGQPNEKLFF. CDR3 coding DNA: TGTGCCAGCACTCCGGGACAACCAAATGAAAAACTGTTTTTT.

This clonotype was detected only a few times. J is TRBJ2-7 and V is TRBV10-3; D is uncertain. V was pared by 0 bases and J by 6 bases, with 9 bases between. CDR3 length: 13 amino acids. Germline values: CDR1 ENHRY, CDR2 SYGVKD. The CDR3: CAISESVSVEQYF. CDR3 DNA: TGTGCCATCAGTGAGTCCGTGAGTGTCGAGCAGTACTTC.

There are many counts of this clonotype. The chain is built from TRBV15 and TRBJ2-1, with D possibly being TRBD2 (5 bases). This CDR3 contains 14 residues. V was trimmed by 4 bases and J by 4 bases, leaving 11 bases between them. In germline, CDR1 is LNHNV, CDR2 YYDKDF (reference sequence). CDR3 residues: CATSKREGYNEQFF. The CDR3, as DNA: TGTGCCACCAGCAAACGGGAAGGGTACAATGAGCAGTTCTTC.

The DNA for the CDR3 is TGTGCCAGCAGCTCGGGGGTAGCGGGCAATGAGCAGTTCTTC. It translates to CASSSGVAGNEQFF. The chain uses TRBV7-2 and TRBJ2-1; the match to TRBD2 covers 7 bases. After removal of 4 bases from V and 6 bases from J, the junction contained 6 bases not matched to a gene. The germline V gene has CDR1 SGHTA and CDR2 FQGNSA. The CDR3 extends over 14 amino acids.

The rearrangement links TRBV20-1 to TRBJ1-6; D uncertain. V lost 0 bases to trimming and J lost 10 bases, with 10 bases between them. Germline V gene lookup returns CDR1 DFQATT and CDR2 SNEGSKA (reference sequence). The CDR3 has 13 residues. The CDR3 loop reads CSARDVVGSPLHF. As DNA, the CDR3 is TGCAGTGCTAGAGATGTAGTGGGCTCACCCCTCCACTTT.

The CDR3 sequence: CASTPGRTGELFF. The CDR3 DNA follows: TGTGCCAGCACCCCGGGACGGACCGGGGAGCTGTTTTTT. The chain combines TRBV12-3 or TRBV12-4 with TRBJ2-2; D possibly uses TRBD1 or TRBD2 (5 bases each). Trimming stripped 7 bases from V and 5 bases from J, with 11 bases between. This CDR3 has 13 amino acids.

This clonotype was counted a few times. The rearrangement links TRBV7-3 to TRBJ2-5, with TRBD1 matching 7 bases. Germline lookup yields CDR1 SGHTA and CDR2 FQGTGA. The length of the CDR3 is 13 residues. With V trimmed by 5 bases and J by 4 bases, 4 bases remained unmatched. CDR3 sequence: CASSRRTGETQYF. The CDR3 DNA reads TGTGCCAGCAGCCGAAGGACAGGAGAGACCCAGTACTTC.

This clonotype was observed a handful of times. The CDR3 nucleotides read TGTGCCAGCAGATACTCCGTTGGCGTCGCGGCCTACGAGCAGTACTTC. Its protein product is CASRYSVGVAAYEQYF. The chain links TRBV7-2 to TRBJ2-7; D is unclear. Germline V lookup: CDR1 SGHTA, CDR2 FQGNSA. Trimming took 6 bases from V and 2 from J, leaving 20 bases between them. There are 16 residues in the CDR3. Combining the CDR3 with reference TRBV7-2 and TRBJ2-7 gives the whole variable domain GAGVSQSPSNKVTEKGKDVELRCDPISGHTALYWYRQSLGQGLEFLIYFQGNSAPDKSGLPSDRFSAERTGGSVSTLTIQRTQQEDSAVYLCASRYSVGVAAYEQYFGPGTRLTVT.

This chain uses TRBV6-1 with TRBJ2-1; TRBD1 aligns across 7 bases. The CDR3 has 14 amino acids. J lost 8 bases, V lost 2 bases, and 6 bases had no gene match. Germline V gives CDR1 MNHNS, CDR2 SASEGT. This CDR3 is CASSEPKGADEQFF. DNA of the CDR3: TGTGCCAGCAGTGAACCCAAGGGGGCGGATGAGCAGTTCTTC.

The chain is built from TRBV20-1 and TRBJ2-1; TRBD1 is a possible D gene (6 bases). Deletions cut 6 bases from V and 2 bases from J, with 11 bases between. This CDR3 has 13 amino acids. Germline V CDR1 and CDR2: DFQATT, SNEGSKA (reference sequence). CDR3 DNA: TGCAGTGCGGATACAGGGACCTACAATGAGCAGTTCTTC. Encoded protein: CSADTGTYNEQFF.